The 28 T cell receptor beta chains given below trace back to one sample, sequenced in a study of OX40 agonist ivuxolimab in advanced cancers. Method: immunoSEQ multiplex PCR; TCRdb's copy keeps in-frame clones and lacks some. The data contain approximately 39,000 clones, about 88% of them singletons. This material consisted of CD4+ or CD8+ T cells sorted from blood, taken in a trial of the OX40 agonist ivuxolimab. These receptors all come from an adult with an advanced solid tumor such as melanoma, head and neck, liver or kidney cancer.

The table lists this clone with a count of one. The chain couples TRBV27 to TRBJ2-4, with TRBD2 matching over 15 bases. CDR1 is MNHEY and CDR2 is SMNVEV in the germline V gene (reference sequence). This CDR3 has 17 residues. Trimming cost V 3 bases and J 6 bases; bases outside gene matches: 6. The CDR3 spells CASSFGLAGGPGNIQYF. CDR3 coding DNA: TGTGCCAGCAGTTTCGGACTAGCGGGAGGGCCGGGAAACATTCAGTACTTC.

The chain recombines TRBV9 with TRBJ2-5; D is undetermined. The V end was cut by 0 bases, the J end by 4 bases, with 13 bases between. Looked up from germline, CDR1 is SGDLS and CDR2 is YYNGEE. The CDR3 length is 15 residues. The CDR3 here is CASSVVGPTGETQYF. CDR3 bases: TGTGCCAGCAGCGTAGTGGGCCCCACGGGAGAGACCCAGTACTTC.

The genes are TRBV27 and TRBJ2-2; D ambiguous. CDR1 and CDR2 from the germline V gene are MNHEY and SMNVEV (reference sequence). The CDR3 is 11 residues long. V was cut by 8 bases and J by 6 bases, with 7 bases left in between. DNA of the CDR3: TGTGCCAGCTACTTTGCCGGGGAGCTGTTTTTT. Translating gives CASYFAGELFF.

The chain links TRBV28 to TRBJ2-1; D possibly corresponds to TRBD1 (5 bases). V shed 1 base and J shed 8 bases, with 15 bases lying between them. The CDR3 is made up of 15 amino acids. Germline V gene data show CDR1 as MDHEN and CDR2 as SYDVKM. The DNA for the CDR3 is TGTGCCAGCAGTTTATCCCAGGGCCCCCTCGATGAGCAGTTCTTC. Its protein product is CASSLSQGPLDEQFF.

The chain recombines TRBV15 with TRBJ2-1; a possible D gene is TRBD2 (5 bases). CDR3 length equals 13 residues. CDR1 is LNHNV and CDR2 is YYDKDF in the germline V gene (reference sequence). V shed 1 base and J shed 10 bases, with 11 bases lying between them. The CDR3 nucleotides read TGTGCCACCAGCAGAGGGGCGACTATAGAGCAGTTCTTC. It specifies CATSRGATIEQFF.

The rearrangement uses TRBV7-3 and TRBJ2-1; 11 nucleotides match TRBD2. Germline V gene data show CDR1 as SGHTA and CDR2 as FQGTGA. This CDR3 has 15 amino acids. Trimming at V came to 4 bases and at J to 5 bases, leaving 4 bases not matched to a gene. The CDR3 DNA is TGTGCCAGCAGCTGGGGACTAGCGGCTAACAATGAGCAGTTCTTC. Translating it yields CASSWGLAANNEQFF.

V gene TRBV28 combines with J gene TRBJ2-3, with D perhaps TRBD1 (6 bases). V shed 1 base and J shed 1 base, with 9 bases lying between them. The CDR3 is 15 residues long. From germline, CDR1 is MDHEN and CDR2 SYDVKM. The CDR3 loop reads CASSLFPGGTDTQYF. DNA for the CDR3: TGTGCCAGCAGTTTATTCCCAGGGGGCACAGATACGCAGTATTTT.

The CDR3 bases are TGTGCCAGCAGTTTCTATCTAACCGGGGAGCTGTTTTTT. Its translation is CASSFYLTGELFF. The genes are TRBV27 and TRBJ2-2; D not certain. The CDR3 is made up of 13 amino acids. With 3 bases removed from V and 5 bases from J, the gap between germline ends came to 7 bases. Germline V gene sequence: CDR1 MNHEY, CDR2 SMNVEV (reference sequence).

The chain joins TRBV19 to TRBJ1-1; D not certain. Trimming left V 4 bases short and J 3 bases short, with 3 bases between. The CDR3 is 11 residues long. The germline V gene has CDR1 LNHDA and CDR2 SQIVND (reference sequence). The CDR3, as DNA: TGTGCCAGTAGTAGCCACACTGAAGCTTTCTTT. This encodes CASSSHTEAFF.

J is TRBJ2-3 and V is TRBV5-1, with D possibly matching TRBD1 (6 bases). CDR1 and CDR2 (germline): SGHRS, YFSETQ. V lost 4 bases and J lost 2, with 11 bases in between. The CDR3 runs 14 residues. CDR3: CASSPDSFTDTQYF. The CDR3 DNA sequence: TGCGCCAGCAGCCCGGACAGCTTCACAGATACGCAGTATTTT. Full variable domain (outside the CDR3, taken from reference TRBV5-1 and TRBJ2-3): KAGVTQTPRYLIKTRGQQVTLSCSPISGHRSVSWYQQTPGQGLQFLFEYFSETQRNKGNFPGRFSGRQFSNSRSEMNVSTLELGDSALYLCASSPDSFTDTQYFGPGTRLTVL.

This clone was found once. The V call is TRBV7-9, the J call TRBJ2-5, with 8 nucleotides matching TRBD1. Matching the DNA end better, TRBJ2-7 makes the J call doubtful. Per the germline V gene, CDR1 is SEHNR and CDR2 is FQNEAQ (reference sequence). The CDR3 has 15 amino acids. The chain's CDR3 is CASSSRFGQGYEQYF. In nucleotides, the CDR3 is TGTGCCAGCAGCTCACGGTTCGGACAGGGCTACGAGCAGTACTTC.

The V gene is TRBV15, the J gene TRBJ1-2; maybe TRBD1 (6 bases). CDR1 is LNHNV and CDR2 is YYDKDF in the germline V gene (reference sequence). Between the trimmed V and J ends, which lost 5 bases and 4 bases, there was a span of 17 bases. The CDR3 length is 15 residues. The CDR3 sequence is CATSGLTDSAYGYTF. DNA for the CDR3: TGTGCCACCAGCGGCCTAACGGACAGTGCCTATGGCTACACCTTC.

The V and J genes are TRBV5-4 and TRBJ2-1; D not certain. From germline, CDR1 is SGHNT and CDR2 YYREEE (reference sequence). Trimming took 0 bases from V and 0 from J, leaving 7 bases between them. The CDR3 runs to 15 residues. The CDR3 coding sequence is TGTGCCAGCAGCTTGGGAGGCGGCTCCTACAATGAGCAGTTCTTC. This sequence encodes CASSLGGGSYNEQFF.

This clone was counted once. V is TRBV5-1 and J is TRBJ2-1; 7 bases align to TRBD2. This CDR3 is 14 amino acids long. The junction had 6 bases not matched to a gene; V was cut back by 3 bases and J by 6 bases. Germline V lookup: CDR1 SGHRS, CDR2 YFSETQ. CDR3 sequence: CASSSPLASNEQFF. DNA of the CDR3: TGCGCCAGCAGCTCGCCACTAGCGAGCAATGAGCAGTTCTTC.

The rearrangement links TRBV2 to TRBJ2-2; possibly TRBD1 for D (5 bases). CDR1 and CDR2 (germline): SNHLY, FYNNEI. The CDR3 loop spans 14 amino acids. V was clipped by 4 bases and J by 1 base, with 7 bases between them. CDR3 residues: CASSGTWNTGELFF. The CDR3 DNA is TGTGCCAGCAGTGGGACATGGAACACCGGGGAGCTGTTTTTT. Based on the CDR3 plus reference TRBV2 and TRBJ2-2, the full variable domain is EPEVTQTPSHQVTQMGQEVILRCVPISNHLYFYWYRQILGQKVEFLVSFYNNEISEKSEIFDDQFSVERPDGSNFTLKIRSTKLEDSAMYFCASSGTWNTGELFFGEGSRLTVL.

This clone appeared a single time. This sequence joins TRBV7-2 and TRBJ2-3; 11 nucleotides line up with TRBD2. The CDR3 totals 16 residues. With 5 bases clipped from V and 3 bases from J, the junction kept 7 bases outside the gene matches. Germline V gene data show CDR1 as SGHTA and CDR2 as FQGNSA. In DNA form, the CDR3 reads TGTGCCAGCAGCAAAATAGCGGGAGGGACGACAGATACGCAGTATTTT. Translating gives CASSKIAGGTTDTQYF.

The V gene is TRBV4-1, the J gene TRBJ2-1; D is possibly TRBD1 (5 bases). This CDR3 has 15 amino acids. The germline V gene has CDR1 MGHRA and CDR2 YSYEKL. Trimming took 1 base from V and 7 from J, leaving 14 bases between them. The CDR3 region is CASSQVLVGANEQFF. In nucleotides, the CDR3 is TGCGCCAGCAGCCAAGTACTCGTAGGGGCAAATGAGCAGTTCTTC.

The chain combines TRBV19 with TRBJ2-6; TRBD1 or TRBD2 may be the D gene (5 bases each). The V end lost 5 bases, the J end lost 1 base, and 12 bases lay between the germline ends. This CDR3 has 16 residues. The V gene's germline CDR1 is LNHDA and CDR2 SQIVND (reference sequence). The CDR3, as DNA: TGTGCCAGTAGTTATATCGGGACGTCTGGGGCCAACGTCCTGACTTTC. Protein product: CASSYIGTSGANVLTF.

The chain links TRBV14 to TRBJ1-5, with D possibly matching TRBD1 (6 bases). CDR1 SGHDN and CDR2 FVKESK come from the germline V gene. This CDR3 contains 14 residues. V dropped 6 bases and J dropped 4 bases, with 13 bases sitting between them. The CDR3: CASSTDRRNQPQHF. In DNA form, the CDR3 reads TGTGCCAGCAGTACTGACAGGAGGAATCAGCCCCAGCATTTT. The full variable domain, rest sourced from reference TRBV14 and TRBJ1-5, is EAGVTQFPSHSVIEKGQTVTLRCDPISGHDNLYWYRRVMGKEIKFLLHFVKESKQDESGMPNNRFLAERTGGTYSTLKVQPAELEDSGVYFCASSTDRRNQPQHFGDGTRLSIL.

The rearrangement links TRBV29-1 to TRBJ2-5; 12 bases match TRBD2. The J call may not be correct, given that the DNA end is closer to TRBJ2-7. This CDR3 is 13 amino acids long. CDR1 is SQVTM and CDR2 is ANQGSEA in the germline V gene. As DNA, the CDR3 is TGCAGCGCCCGACTAGCGGGAGACTACGAGCAGTACTTC. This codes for CSARLAGDYEQYF.

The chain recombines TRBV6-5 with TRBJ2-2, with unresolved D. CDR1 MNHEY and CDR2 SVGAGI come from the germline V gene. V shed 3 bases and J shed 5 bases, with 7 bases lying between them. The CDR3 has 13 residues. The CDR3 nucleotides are TGTGCCAGCAGTTATGGACCTACCGGGGAGCTGTTTTTT. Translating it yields CASSYGPTGELFF.

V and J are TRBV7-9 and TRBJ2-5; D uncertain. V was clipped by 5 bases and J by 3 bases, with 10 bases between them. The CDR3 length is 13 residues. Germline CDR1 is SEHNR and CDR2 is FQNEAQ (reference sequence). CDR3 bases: TGTGCCAGCAGCCCCACGGCCGAAGAGACCCAGTACTTC. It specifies CASSPTAEETQYF. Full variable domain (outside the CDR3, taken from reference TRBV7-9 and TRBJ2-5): DTGVSQNPRHKITKRGQNVTFRCDPISEHNRLYWYRQTLGQGPEFLTYFQNEAQLEKSRLLSDRFSAERPKGSFSTLEIQRTEQGDSAMYLCASSPTAEETQYFGPGTRLLVL.

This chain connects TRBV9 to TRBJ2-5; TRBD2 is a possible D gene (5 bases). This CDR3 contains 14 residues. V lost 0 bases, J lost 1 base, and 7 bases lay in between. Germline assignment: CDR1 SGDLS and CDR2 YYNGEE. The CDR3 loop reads CASSVEDSQETQYF. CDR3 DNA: TGTGCCAGCAGCGTAGAGGACTCCCAAGAGACCCAGTACTTC.

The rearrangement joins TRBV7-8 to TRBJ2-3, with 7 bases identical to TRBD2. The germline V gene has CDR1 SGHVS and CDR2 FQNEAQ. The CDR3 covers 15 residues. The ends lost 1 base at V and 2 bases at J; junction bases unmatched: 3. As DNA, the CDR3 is TGTGCCAGCAGCTTAGGCGGGACTACCACAGATACGCAGTATTTT. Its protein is CASSLGGTTTDTQYF.

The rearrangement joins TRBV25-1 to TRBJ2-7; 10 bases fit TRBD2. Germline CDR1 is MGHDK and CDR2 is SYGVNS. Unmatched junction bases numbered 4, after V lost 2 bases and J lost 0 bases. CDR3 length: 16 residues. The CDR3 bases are TGTGCCAGCAGTGAACAAACTAGCGGGAACTCCTACGAGCAGTACTTC. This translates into CASSEQTSGNSYEQYF.

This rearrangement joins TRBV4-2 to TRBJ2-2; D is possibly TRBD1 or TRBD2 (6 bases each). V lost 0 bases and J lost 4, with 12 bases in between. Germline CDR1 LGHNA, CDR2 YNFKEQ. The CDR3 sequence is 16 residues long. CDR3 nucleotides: TGTGCCAGCAGCCAAGAACGTTGGGGGGCCACCGGGGAGCTGTTTTTT. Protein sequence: CASSQERWGATGELFF.

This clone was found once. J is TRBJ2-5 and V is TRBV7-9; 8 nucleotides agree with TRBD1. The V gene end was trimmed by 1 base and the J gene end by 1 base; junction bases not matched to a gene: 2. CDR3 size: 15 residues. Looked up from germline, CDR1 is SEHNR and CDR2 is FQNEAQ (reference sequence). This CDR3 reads CASSLGGQAQETQYF. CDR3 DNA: TGTGCCAGCAGCTTAGGGGGACAGGCCCAAGAGACCCAGTACTTC.

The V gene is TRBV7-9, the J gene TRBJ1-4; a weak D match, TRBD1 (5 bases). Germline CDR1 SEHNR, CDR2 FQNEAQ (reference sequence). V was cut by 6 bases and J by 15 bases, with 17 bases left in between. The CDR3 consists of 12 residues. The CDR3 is CASSMSLGEVFF. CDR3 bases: TGTGCCAGCAGTATGTCTTTGGGGGAAGTGTTTTTT.